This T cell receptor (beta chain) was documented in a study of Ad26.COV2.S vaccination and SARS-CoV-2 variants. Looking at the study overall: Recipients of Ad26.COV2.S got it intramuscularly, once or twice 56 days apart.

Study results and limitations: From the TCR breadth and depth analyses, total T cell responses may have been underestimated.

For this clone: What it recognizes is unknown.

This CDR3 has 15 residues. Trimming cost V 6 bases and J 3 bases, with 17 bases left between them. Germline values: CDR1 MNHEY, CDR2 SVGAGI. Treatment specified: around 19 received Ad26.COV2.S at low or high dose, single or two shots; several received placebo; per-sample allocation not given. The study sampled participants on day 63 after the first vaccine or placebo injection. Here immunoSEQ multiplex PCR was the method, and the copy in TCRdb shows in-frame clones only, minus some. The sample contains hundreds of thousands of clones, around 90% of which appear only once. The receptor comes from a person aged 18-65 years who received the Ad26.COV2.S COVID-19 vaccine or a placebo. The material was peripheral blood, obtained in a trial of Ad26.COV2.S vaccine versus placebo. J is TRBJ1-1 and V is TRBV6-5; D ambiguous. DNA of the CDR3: TGTGCCAGCAGGCCCGCGGGGTTTGAGGACACTGAAGCTTTCTTT. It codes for CASRPAGFEDTEAFF.